Listed below are T cell receptor beta chains from one sample, sequenced in a study of blood T cell repertoires in COVID-19. Some clones are missing from TCRdb's copy, which holds only in-frame ones; the method was immunoSEQ multiplex PCR. The table includes about 120,000 clones, around 91% detected once. Sample: peripheral blood. These receptors were collected from a man in his 70s with active or convalescent COVID-19. The CDR3 runs from the conserved cysteine through the conserved F or W. Fields, in order: clone size, D gene, V gene, J gene, CDR3 DNA, CDR3 protein. D genes are given only for firm matches. Not all rows give a size; the values are once, few, many and, for expanded clones, a class.

.	.	TRBV24-1	TRBJ2-7	TGTGCCACCAGTGACTCACCGGTCTACGAGCAGTACTTC	CATSDSPVYEQYF
.	TRBD2	TRBV7-2	TRBJ2-5	TGTGCCAGCAGCTTATTAGGACTAGCAGCTCAAGAGACCCAGTACTTC	CASSLLGLAAQETQYF
.	TRBD1	TRBV6-5	TRBJ1-2	TGTGCCAGCAGGGCGGGACAGGGGATGGGCTACACCTTC	CASRAGQGMGYTF
.	.	TRBV5-1	TRBJ1-4	TGCGCCAGCAGCCCAGGACGCCCGGGAGAAAAACTGTTTTTT	CASSPGRPGEKLFF
.	TRBD2	TRBV7-6	TRBJ2-2	TGTGCCAGCAGCTTAGGAGCCGGGGGGGATGCCGGGGAGCTGTTTTTT	CASSLGAGGDAGELFF
.	.	TRBV5-1	TRBJ2-3	TGCGCCAGCAGCTTAAGCGAACCTAGCACAGATACGCAGTATTTT	CASSLSEPSTDTQYF
few	.	TRBV3-1/TRBV3-2	TRBJ1-3	TGTGCCAGCAGCCAGTCCGCGGGCAGAACCTCTGGAAACACCATATATTTT	CASSQSAGRTSGNTIYF
.	.	TRBV19	TRBJ2-5	TGTGCCAGTAGTATAACGGACTACTCCCCGGAATTGGTCCAGTACTTC	CASSITDYSPELVQYF
once	TRBD2	TRBV16	TRBJ2-7	TGTGCCAGCAGCGGACTAGCGGGATCCCTTTCCTACGAGCAGTACTTC	CASSGLAGSLSYEQYF
.	.	TRBV6-6	TRBJ1-5	TGTGCCAGCAGTCAGACAGATAGCAATCAGCCCCAGCATTTT	CASSQTDSNQPQHF
once	TRBD1	TRBV13	TRBJ1-2	TGTGCCAGCAGCTCCGACAGGGGGACCTATGGCTACACCTTC	CASSSDRGTYGYTF
.	TRBD2	TRBV5-6	TRBJ2-2	TGTGCCAGCAGCCGTGCTAGCGGAAGTATCGGGGAGCTGTTTTTT	CASSRASGSIGELFF
few	TRBD1	TRBV19	TRBJ2-7	TGTGCCAGTAGTATAGCCCCGGGACAGGTCATCCACGAGCAGTACTTC	CASSIAPGQVIHEQYF
few	.	TRBV10-3	TRBJ1-2	TGTGCCATCAGTGAGTCGGGAGGAGATGGCTACACCTTC	CAISESGGDGYTF
.	.	TRBV27	TRBJ1-6	TGTGCCAGCAGCTCCTGGGAGGGGAGTAACTCACCCCTCCACTTT	CASSSWEGSNSPLHF
.	.	TRBV2	TRBJ1-6	TGTGCCAGCAGTGAGGGGCAGGGATGGAATTCACCCCTCCACTTT	CASSEGQGWNSPLHF
.	.	TRBV27	TRBJ1-5	TGTGCCAGCAGCCCACAGAACGGCAATCAGCCCCAGCATTTT	CASSPQNGNQPQHF
once	.	TRBV14	TRBJ1-2	TGTGCCAGCAGCCAAGAACAGGGCTATGGCTACACCTTC	CASSQEQGYGYTF
.	TRBD2	TRBV29-1	TRBJ2-1	TGCAGCGCCATCCTAGCGGGAGGGCCCGGCGAGCAGTTCTTC	CSAILAGGPGEQFF
.	.	TRBV9	TRBJ1-1	TGTGCCAGCAGCGTAGGCCCCCGGGAGGCAGAAGCTTTCTTT	CASSVGPREAEAFF
.	.	TRBV10-3	TRBJ2-3	TGTGCCATCAGTGAGTCGTCTACGAACACAGATACGCAGTATTTT	CAISESSTNTDTQYF
.	TRBD1	TRBV24-1	TRBJ1-2	TGTGCCACCAGTGACTCGGGACAGGGGGCCGGGTTTGGTGGCTACACCTTC	CATSDSGQGAGFGGYTF
.	.	TRBV30	TRBJ2-5	TGTGCCTGGGAGGGGCCTGCAGGGTTGAAGACCCAGTACTTC	CAWEGPAGLKTQYF
.	TRBD1	TRBV5-6	TRBJ1-6	TGTGCCAGCAGCCTACGGACAGGGGGCAATTCACCCCTCCACTTT	CASSLRTGGNSPLHF
.	TRBD1	TRBV5-6	TRBJ1-6	TGTGCCAGCAGCCATTTTGCGGGACAGGGTAATTCACCCCTCCACTTT	CASSHFAGQGNSPLHF
.	.	TRBV7-9	TRBJ2-7	TGTGCCAGCAGCTTAAACCGAGGCAGCTCCTACGAGCAGTACTTC	CASSLNRGSSYEQYF
.	.	TRBV28	TRBJ2-5	TGTGCCAGCAGTTTAGTAACGACTCAAGAGACCCAGTACTTC	CASSLVTTQETQYF
.	.	TRBV6-1	TRBJ2-7	TGTGCCAGCAGTGAAGCGCCTTTTGTTACTAGGTCCTACGAGCAGTACTTC	CASSEAPFVTRSYEQYF
.	.	TRBV5-6	TRBJ2-3	TGTGCCAGCAGCTTGAGGGGAACGCAGTATTTT	CASSLRGTQYF
once	.	TRBV12-3/TRBV12-4	TRBJ1-2	TGTGCCAGCACTCAAGGGACATTTGGCTACACCTTC	CASTQGTFGYTF
.	.	TRBV4-1	TRBJ2-6	TGCGCCAGCAGCCCTCGACAGAACTCTGGGGCCAACGTCCTGACTTTC	CASSPRQNSGANVLTF
many	TRBD1	TRBV6-5	TRBJ2-7	TGTGCCAGCAGTCGACAGGGGGCCTTCTACGAGCAGTACTTC	CASSRQGAFYEQYF
.	.	TRBV19	TRBJ2-5	TGTGCCAGTAGCCATGGGTCCAGGCCAGAGACCCAGTACTTC	CASSHGSRPETQYF
.	.	TRBV19	TRBJ2-2	TGTGCCAGTAGTATTTCCCCAGGCCCCACCGGGGAGCTGTTTTTT	CASSISPGPTGELFF
.	.	TRBV10-1	TRBJ2-1	TGCGCCAGCAGTGAGCAGGCAGGCTCCTACAATGAGCAGTTCTTC	CASSEQAGSYNEQFF
.	TRBD1	TRBV28	TRBJ1-3	TGTGCCAGCAGTGGACAGGGGCCAGGGAACACCATATATTTT	CASSGQGPGNTIYF